This T cell receptor (beta chain) emerged from a study of immune cell composition in non-small cell lung cancer. This CDR3 comprises 15 residues. Trimming removed 5 bases from V and 3 bases from J; junction bases left unmatched: 8. Germline-derived CDR1 and CDR2 are LGHNA and YNFKEQ. About this clone: The antigen remains unidentified.

Assay: immunoSEQ multiplex PCR; the TCRdb copy retains only in-frame clones and omits some. The sample carries over 5,000 clones, 70% to 80% recorded once. General study results and limits: Around four fifths of squamous and approximately 31% of adenocarcinoma cases had tumour-associated clones >0.5%. In adenocarcinoma, maximal tumour-associated clone frequency tracked TIL tumour reactivity. No significant correlation existed between pack-years smoked and tumour clonality.

Normal lung was taken at the farthest possible site, at least 3 cm from tumour. Frozen unsorted single-cell suspensions supplied the genomic DNA. The material sequenced was non-adjacent lung tissue. The chain combines TRBV4-2 with TRBJ2-5, with 8 bases lining up with TRBD1. This TCR was recovered from a human donor with non-small cell lung cancer. The CDR3 DNA reads TGTGCCAGCAGCGTATGGGACAGGCGGGAAGAGACCCAGTACTTC. Translated: CASSVWDRREETQYF.